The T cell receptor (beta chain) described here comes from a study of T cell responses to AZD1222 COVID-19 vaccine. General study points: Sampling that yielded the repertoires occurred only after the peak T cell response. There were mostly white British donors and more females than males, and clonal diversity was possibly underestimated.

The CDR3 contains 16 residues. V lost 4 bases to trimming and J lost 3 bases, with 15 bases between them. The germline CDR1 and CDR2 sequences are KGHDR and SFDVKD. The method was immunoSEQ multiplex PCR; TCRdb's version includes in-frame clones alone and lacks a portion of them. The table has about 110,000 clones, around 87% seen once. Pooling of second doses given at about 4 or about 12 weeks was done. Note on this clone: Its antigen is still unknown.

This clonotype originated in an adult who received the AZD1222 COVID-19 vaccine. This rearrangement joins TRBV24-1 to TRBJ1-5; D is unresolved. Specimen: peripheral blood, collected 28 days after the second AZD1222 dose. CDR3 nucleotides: TGTGCCACCAGTGAGCCGCCCGTGGGTGACAATCAGCCCCAGCATTTT. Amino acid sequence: CATSEPPVGDNQPQHF.